This is a list of T cell receptor beta chains from one sample in a study of shared clonotypes between healthy human individuals. Using immunoSEQ multiplex PCR, the repertoire was profiled, and TCRdb retains in-frame clones only, with some absent. The table includes millions of clones, about 92% detected once. Sequencing was done on a sample of naive CD8+ T cells from PBMCs. Receptors originate from a man aged 18 to 30 in good health. Some clones in this sample may be carry-over from other donors' samples. Both conserved end residues are part of each CDR3. Fields, in order: V gene, CDR3 length, D gene, J gene, clone size, CDR3 DNA, CDR3 protein. A D gene is named only where the DNA matches it firmly. Expanded clones are given a class, and other clones once, few, many or no size at all.

TRBV7-9	12	.	TRBJ2-5	.	TGTGCCAGCAGCCCTCTCGGGACACCGATTTACTTC	CASSPLGTPIYF
TRBV11-2	11	.	TRBJ1-1	few	TGTGCCAGCGGGCCCAGAGTGCGTGCTTTCTTT	CASGPRVRAFF
TRBV5-6	15	TRBD2	TRBJ2-1	once	TGTGCCAGCACCACTAGCGGGAGACTCTACAATGAGCAGTTCTTC	CASTTSGRLYNEQFF
TRBV11-2	13	.	TRBJ2-7	few	TGTGCCAGCAGCTTCGGGACGGCCTACGAGCAGTACTTC	CASSFGTAYEQYF
TRBV27	16	TRBD1	TRBJ2-7	.	TGTGCCAGCAGTGAACACTACAGGGGGGAGACCTACGAGCAGTACTTC	CASSEHYRGETYEQYF
TRBV14	15	.	TRBJ2-1	.	TGTGCCAGCAGCCAAGGGCCCTCCACGGGGGATGAGCAGTTCTTC	CASSQGPSTGDEQFF
TRBV4-1	12	.	TRBJ2-2	.	TGCGCCAGCAGCCCGACCCCCGGGGAGCTGTTTTTT	CASSPTPGELFF
TRBV29-1	15	TRBD2	TRBJ2-3	.	TGCAGCGTTGCCACTAGCGGGCTATACTCAGATACGCAGTATTTT	CSVATSGLYSDTQYF
TRBV4-3	16	.	TRBJ1-2	.	TGCGCCAGCAGCCATACTCCGGACAACTTAGGTCGGGGCTACACCTTC	CASSHTPDNLGRGYTF
TRBV28	15	TRBD1	TRBJ1-2	.	TGTGCCAGCAGTTTTCAGGGGGTCGCAGGGTATGGCTACACCTTC	CASSFQGVAGYGYTF
TRBV14	13	.	TRBJ2-7	.	TGTGCCAGCAGCCTGGACTCCCTCTACGAGCAGTACTTC	CASSLDSLYEQYF
TRBV9	12	TRBD1	TRBJ1-4	few	TGTGCCAGCAGCGGGGGACAGGGGCCTCTGTTTTTT	CASSGGQGPLFF
TRBV7-9	14	TRBD1	TRBJ1-3	.	TGTGCCAGCAGCCGTCAGGGGGGCGGAAACACCATATATTTT	CASSRQGGGNTIYF
TRBV28	15	TRBD2	TRBJ2-1	.	TGTGCCAGCAGCCTCACTAGCGGGAGGGCCTCTTCCCCCTTCTTC	CASSLTSGRASSPFF
TRBV9	15	.	TRBJ1-2	.	TGTGCCAGCAGCGTAGCGAGGACGGCGAACTATGGCTACACCTTC	CASSVARTANYGYTF
TRBV2	12	.	TRBJ2-3	.	TGTGCCAGCAGTGAACCCACAGATACGCAGTATTTT	CASSEPTDTQYF
TRBV11-2	15	TRBD1	TRBJ2-7	.	TGTGCCAGCAGCTCAATGAGGACAGGAGACTACGAGCAGTACTTC	CASSSMRTGDYEQYF
TRBV28	16	.	TRBJ1-1	.	TGTGCCAGCAGTTTGTTCGGGGGCCTGGTGAACACTGAAGCTTTCTTT	CASSLFGGLVNTEAFF
TRBV7-8	11	.	TRBJ2-1	.	TGTGCCAGCAGGGGGGGGCCTGAGCAGTTCTTC	CASRGGPEQFF
TRBV6-5	14	.	TRBJ2-1	.	TGTGCCAGCAGTTACGGTCAGGGGTACAATGAGCAGTTCTTC	CASSYGQGYNEQFF
TRBV7-3	16	TRBD2	TRBJ2-3	.	TGTGCCAGCAGCTTCACCCGGGGGGGGGCCACAGATACGCAGTATTTT	CASSFTRGGATDTQYF
TRBV9	16	TRBD2	TRBJ2-2	.	TGTGCCAGCAGCCCATTCGGACTAGCGTACACCGGGGAGCTGTTTTTT	CASSPFGLAYTGELFF
TRBV28	12	.	TRBJ2-3	.	TGTGTTACTGGCGGGAGCACAGATACGCAGTATTTT	CVTGGSTDTQYF
TRBV9	16	.	TRBJ2-2	.	TGTGCCAGCAGCGTAAAAGTAACCAGACCCACCGGGGAGCTGTTTTTT	CASSVKVTRPTGELFF
TRBV6-6	13	.	TRBJ1-1	.	TGTGCCAGCAGTTATACGCTCTGGCAGGAAGCTTTCTTT	CASSYTLWQEAFF
TRBV29-1	13	TRBD2	TRBJ2-3	.	TGCAGCGTATTAGCGGGAGGCACAGATACGCAGTATTTT	CSVLAGGTDTQYF
TRBV5-1	16	.	TRBJ2-2	.	TGCGCCAGCAGCTCACCGGACACCGGGCGGCCCGGGGAGCTGTTTTTT	CASSSPDTGRPGELFF
TRBV15	13	.	TRBJ1-1	.	TGTGCCACCAGCAGACGAGGAGCGACTGAAGCTTTCTTT	CATSRRGATEAFF
TRBV2	16	TRBD2	TRBJ2-2	.	TGTGCCAGCAGTAGACTAGCGGGAGGTTTCACCGGGGAGCTGTTTTTT	CASSRLAGGFTGELFF
TRBV19	14	TRBD2	TRBJ2-7	.	TGTGCCAGTAGTATTTCACTAGCGGGAGCCGAGCAGTACTTC	CASSISLAGAEQYF
TRBV7-9	15	TRBD1	TRBJ1-2	few	TGTGCCAGCAGCTCCCTTCGACAGGGAGGCACTGGCTACACCTTC	CASSSLRQGGTGYTF
TRBV19	16	.	TRBJ2-3	.	TGTGCCAGTAGTATGGTTGTCCTCAAGGGTACAGATACGCAGTATTTT	CASSMVVLKGTDTQYF
TRBV6-5	15	.	TRBJ2-5	.	TGTGCCAGCAGTGTCCGGGCGGGACGGCAGGAGACCCAGTACTTC	CASSVRAGRQETQYF
TRBV15	17	TRBD2	TRBJ2-4	once	TGTGCCACCAGCAACGGCAAGCGGGAAAGTCAGGAAAACATTCAGTACTTC	CATSNGKRESQENIQYF
TRBV7-9	12	.	TRBJ1-2	.	TGTGCCAGCAGCTTAGGAGGGGCCAGCTACACCTTC	CASSLGGASYTF
TRBV15	16	.	TRBJ2-1	.	TGTGCCACCAGCAGAGAGGGAATCAGGTCCTACAATGAGCAGTTCTTC	CATSREGIRSYNEQFF